This T cell receptor (beta chain) was captured by sequencing in a study of tumor and adjacent non-tumor tissue in lung cancer. About this clonotype itself: At one boundary the junction diverges from the germline segment, which might be a read error.

The length of the CDR3 is 18 residues. Germline values: CDR1 PRHDT, CDR2 FYEKMQ (reference sequence). A modified ARM-PCR protocol with three rounds of nested PCR amplified TCRbeta. One entry per CDR3 protein results from TCRdb running MiXCR on the multiplex PCR reads. Of 48,000 or so distinct CDR3 sequences listed, around 59% are singletons. The template was RNA from unsorted bulk tissue. This non-tumor lung sample came from over 3 cm beyond the tumor edge. The sample was distant non-tumor lung tissue. This rearrangement joins TRBV13 to TRBJ1-1; TRBD1 matches 7 bases. This receptor was identified in a woman aged 70 to 79 with non-small cell lung cancer. Here the CDR3 reads CASMWPGERGRGSTEAFF. As DNA, the CDR3 is TGTGCCAGCATGTGGCCCGGGGAACGGGGCAGGGGGAGCACTGAAGCCTTCTTT.